The clone carrying this TCR beta chain was observed a handful of times. The record originates from a study of blood T cells in healthy people across ages. Trimming removed 6 bases from V and 1 base from J; junction bases left unmatched: 4. The V gene's germline CDR1 is SQVTM and CDR2 ANQGSEA. The CDR3 is 13 amino acids. Primed by a sample-barcoded 5' primer and a J-beta primer mix, a second PCR proceeded for about 7 to 11 cycles. TCRdb itself ran the 5' RACE reads through MiXCR, one entry per CDR3 protein. The sample lists around 900,000 distinct CDR3 sequences, roughly 51% occurring once. The sample comprised blood. This clonotype was sampled from a woman in her fifties or sixties in good health. The rearrangement links TRBV29-1 to TRBJ2-3; 7 bases align to TRBD2. The CDR3 nucleotides are TGCAGCGTGACCGCGGGGGGCACAGATACGCAGTATTTT. It specifies CSVTAGGTDTQYF.